A selection of T cell receptor beta chains follows, all from one sample in a study of blood T cell repertoires in COVID-19. The repertoire was sequenced with immunoSEQ multiplex PCR; TCRdb's copy has only in-frame clones and lacks some. This table has 140,000 to 150,000 clones, 88% appearing once. Sequencing input: peripheral blood. These receptors all come from a human donor in a cohort sampled during active COVID-19. CDR3s include the opening cysteine and the closing phenylalanine or tryptophan. A D gene is named only where the DNA matches it firmly. Clone sizes are given selectively: once, few, many, or a class where the clone is expanded.

cdr3_aa cdr3_nt clone_size d_call j_call v_call
CASSPLGQAYEQYF TGTGCCAGCTCACCGCTTGGACAGGCGTACGAGCAGTACTTC once TRBD1 TRBJ2-7 TRBV18
CASSRLPGTNYEQYF TGTGCCAGCAGTCGATTACCCGGGACAAACTACGAGCAGTACTTC once - TRBJ2-7 TRBV28
CASGLAGAQAFF TGTGCTAGTGGTTTGGCAGGGGCCCAAGCTTTCTTT - - TRBJ1-1 TRBV12-5
CASSYDASGDLRDTQYF TGTGCCAGCAGTTACGATGCTAGCGGGGACCTCCGGGATACGCAGTATTTT - TRBD2 TRBJ2-3 TRBV6-2/TRBV6-3
CAISDKGDRLGLDEQYF TGTGCCATCAGTGATAAGGGGGACAGGCTGGGGTTGGACGAGCAGTACTTC - TRBD1 TRBJ2-7 TRBV10-3
CASSSILPDRGGGYEQYF TGTGCCAGCAGTTCGATCCTCCCTGACAGGGGCGGGGGCTACGAGCAGTACTTC - - TRBJ2-7 TRBV28
CASSPDRGVDTQYF TGTGCCAGCAGCCCGGACAGGGGTGTCGATACGCAGTATTTT - TRBD1 TRBJ2-3 TRBV6-4
CASSQVWQGVYNSPLHF TGCGCCAGCAGCCAAGTATGGCAGGGGGTGTATAATTCACCCCTCCACTTT - TRBD1 TRBJ1-6 TRBV4-1
CARIGGVYEQYF TGTGCCAGAATTGGGGGGGTCTACGAGCAGTACTTC - TRBD2 TRBJ2-7 TRBV6-5
CASSPPGLGAFF TGTGCCAGCAGCCCCCCGGGGTTGGGGGCTTTCTTT - - TRBJ1-1 TRBV12-3/TRBV12-4
CASSPVGGINEKLFF TGTGCCAGCAGCCCCGTGGGGGGGATTAATGAAAAACTGTTTTTT - - TRBJ1-4 TRBV7-6
CASSERTYNQPQHF TGCGCCAGCAGTGAACGGACATACAATCAGCCCCAGCATTTT - - TRBJ1-5 TRBV10-2
CASSLPRTGINYGYTF TGTGCCAGCAGCCTCCCCCGGACAGGGATCAACTATGGCTACACCTTC - TRBD1 TRBJ1-2 TRBV7-2
CASSLSGSSYNEQFF TGTGCCAGCAGTTTAAGCGGGAGTTCCTACAATGAGCAGTTCTTC - TRBD2 TRBJ2-1 TRBV28
CASSFQGEAETQYF TGCGCCAGCAGCTTTCAAGGGGAAGCGGAGACCCAGTACTTC - - TRBJ2-5 TRBV5-1
CASSLIELALRATSGQFF TGTGCCAGCAGCTTAATCGAACTAGCGTTACGGGCTACGAGTGGGCAGTTCTTC - TRBD2 TRBJ2-1 TRBV7-2
CASSQPSSNTQGGTNYGYTF TGTGCCAGCAGCCAGCCATCAAGTAACACCCAGGGGGGAACTAACTATGGCTACACCTTC - TRBD1 TRBJ1-2 TRBV6-2/TRBV6-3
CASSFYSGVADTQYF TGTGCCAGCAGCTTCTATAGCGGGGTCGCAGATACGCAGTATTTT - TRBD2 TRBJ2-3 TRBV7-6
CASSPREADTQYF TGTGCCAGCTCACCACGGGAGGCAGATACGCAGTATTTT - - TRBJ2-3 TRBV18
CASRRDIEAFF TGTGCCAGCCGTAGGGACATTGAAGCTTTCTTT - - TRBJ1-1 TRBV25-1
CASSLGDRGRWETQYF TGCGCCAGCAGCTTGGGAGACAGGGGGCGGTGGGAGACCCAGTACTTC - TRBD1 TRBJ2-5 TRBV5-1
CATGEGPYEQYF TGTGCCACCGGTGAGGGCCCCTACGAGCAGTACTTC - - TRBJ2-7 TRBV15
CASSFRVFTDTQYF TGTGCCAGCAGTTTCCGGGTCTTCACAGATACGCAGTATTTT - - TRBJ2-3 TRBV27
CASSQGHYSYEQYF TGCGCCAGCAGCCAAGGGCATTACTCCTACGAGCAGTACTTC - - TRBJ2-7 TRBV4-3
CASSRDRSTEAFF TGCGCCAGCAGTCGCGACAGGAGCACTGAAGCTTTCTTT - - TRBJ1-1 TRBV10-2
CASFPRGRGLTEAFF TGTGCCAGCTTCCCCCGGGGCAGGGGATTAACTGAAGCTTTCTTT - - TRBJ1-1 TRBV6-5
CASSRTSYEQYF TGTGCCAGCAGCCGAACATCCTACGAGCAGTACTTC - - TRBJ2-7 TRBV3-1/TRBV3-2
CASSVDRDTEAFF TGTGCCAGCAGCGTCGACAGGGACACTGAAGCTTTCTTT - TRBD1 TRBJ1-1 TRBV11-2
CASSLIGKGQISYGYTF TGTGCCAGCTCCCTAATAGGAAAGGGACAGATCAGCTATGGCTACACCTTC - TRBD1 TRBJ1-2 TRBV18
CASSYSARGRLNEQFF TGTGCCAGCAGTTACTCGGCCAGGGGGCGTCTAAATGAGCAGTTCTTC once TRBD1 TRBJ2-1 TRBV6-5
CASSLSGGPNTEAFF TGTGCCAGCAGCTTGAGCGGGGGGCCGAACACTGAAGCTTTCTTT - - TRBJ1-1 TRBV11-2
CASSHQRLHEQYF TGTGCCAGCAGCCATCAGAGACTCCACGAGCAGTACTTC - - TRBJ2-7 TRBV7-9
CASRLGGENTEAFF TGTGCCAGCCGCCTTGGGGGGGAAAACACTGAAGCTTTCTTT - - TRBJ1-1 TRBV19
CASSQVVGQGGTEAFF TGCGCCAGCAGCCAAGTAGTAGGACAGGGAGGGACTGAAGCTTTCTTT - TRBD1 TRBJ1-1 TRBV4-3
CASRIGSRESYNEQFF TGTGCCAGCAGAATCGGGTCGCGGGAGTCTTACAATGAGCAGTTCTTC - TRBD2 TRBJ2-1 TRBV27
CSARLAGTGETQYF TGCAGCGCCAGACTAGCGGGAACGGGAGAGACCCAGTACTTC once TRBD2 TRBJ2-5 TRBV29-1
CASSQDLVSGLAGPGELFF TGTGCCAGCAGCCAAGATCTGGTGTCGGGACTAGCGGGGCCCGGGGAGCTGTTTTTT - TRBD2 TRBJ2-2 TRBV4-2
CASSLALPHQLSYEQYF TGTGCCAGCAGCTTAGCGCTTCCCCACCAACTCTCCTACGAGCAGTACTTC once - TRBJ2-7 TRBV7-2
CASSAWGVGQPQHF TGTGCCAGCAGCGCATGGGGGGTGGGTCAGCCCCAGCATTTT - - TRBJ1-5 TRBV3-1/TRBV3-2
CATFKAIGGYGYTF TGTGCCACCTTTAAGGCAATCGGCGGTTATGGCTACACCTTC once - TRBJ1-2 TRBV19
CASSYVSGYGYTF TGTGCCAGCAGTTACGTTTCAGGCTATGGCTACACCTTC once - TRBJ1-2 TRBV6-2/TRBV6-3
CASSSAGQVRSPLHF TGTGCCAGCAGTTCCGCCGGACAGGTCCGCTCACCCCTCCACTTT - TRBD1 TRBJ1-6 TRBV28
CASSQGGGPETQYF TGTGCCAGCAGCCAAGGTGGGGGCCCGGAGACCCAGTACTTC - - TRBJ2-5 TRBV4-2
CASRRPSGTDTQYF TGTGCCAGCAGACGTCCTAGCGGCACAGATACGCAGTATTTT once - TRBJ2-3 TRBV7-8
CASSYPTGDLTDTQYF TGTGCCAGCAGTTACCCCACGGGGGACCTGACAGATACGCAGTATTTT - - TRBJ2-3 TRBV6-2/TRBV6-3
CASSPRAGGYYNEQFF TGTGCCAGCTCACCCCGAGCCGGGGGGTACTACAATGAGCAGTTCTTC - TRBD2 TRBJ2-1 TRBV18
CASSLTSGTGEGYTF TGTGCCAGCAGCTTAACCTCCGGGACAGGAGAAGGCTACACCTTC - TRBD1 TRBJ1-2 TRBV7-9
CASVPTAQPQHF TGCGCCAGCGTCCCCACAGCCCAGCCCCAGCATTTT - - TRBJ1-5 TRBV4-3
CASSPDRADYGYTF TGTGCCAGCAGTCCGGACAGGGCTGACTATGGCTACACCTTC - TRBD1 TRBJ1-2 TRBV27
CASSSRILADPNYEQYF TGTGCCAGCAGCTCACGGATTTTAGCGGACCCCAACTACGAGCAGTACTTC - - TRBJ2-7 TRBV7-9
CASSQERNYNEQFF TGCGCCAGCAGCCAAGAGAGGAACTACAATGAGCAGTTCTTC - - TRBJ2-1 TRBV4-1
CASSRDREALYGYTF TGTGCCAGCAGCCGGGACAGGGAGGCCCTCTATGGCTACACCTTC - TRBD1 TRBJ1-2 TRBV11-1